The rows below give T cell receptor beta chains drawn from one sample of a study of blood T cell repertoires in COVID-19. Assay: immunoSEQ multiplex PCR; the TCRdb copy retains only in-frame clones and omits some. The sample consists of over 350,000 clones, 85% to 90% of them appearing once. Sequencing was carried out using PBMCs or T cells enriched from blood (not recorded which). These receptors all stem from a woman aged 30 to 39 with acute COVID-19. Both conserved end residues are part of each CDR3. Each record gives: V gene, clone size, D gene, J gene, CDR3 DNA, CDR3 protein. A D gene is named only where the DNA matches it firmly. Size tells how often a clone was seen (once, few, many) or the class of an expanded clone, and some rows leave it out.

TRBV5-1	.	TRBD1	TRBJ2-1	TGCGCCAGCGCGGACAGGGGCACCTACAATGAGCAGTTCTTC	CASADRGTYNEQFF
TRBV5-1	.	.	TRBJ2-1	TGCGCCAGCAGCTTGGGGGGGACATTCAATGAGCAGTTCTTC	CASSLGGTFNEQFF
TRBV24-1	.	.	TRBJ1-2	TGTGCCACCTCTATGAACAGTGATCGTGGCTACACCTTC	CATSMNSDRGYTF
TRBV6-1	.	TRBD1	TRBJ1-2	TGTGCCAGCAGTGAAGCGGGCCTGAAGGGGGCTATTGGCTACACCTTC	CASSEAGLKGAIGYTF
TRBV5-1	.	.	TRBJ2-3	TGCGCCAGCAGCTTGTCCGCGGGCAGGGGCGCGGAAGATACGCAGTATTTT	CASSLSAGRGAEDTQYF
TRBV6-2/TRBV6-3	.	.	TRBJ1-6	TGTGCCAGCAGTTACGGCAGGTCTGCCTATAATTCACCCCTCCACTTT	CASSYGRSAYNSPLHF
TRBV7-2	.	TRBD1	TRBJ2-7	TGTGCCAGCAGACAAGGCCCGGGACAGAGATCCTACGAGCAGTACTTC	CASRQGPGQRSYEQYF
TRBV7-8	.	.	TRBJ1-1	TGTGCCAGCAGCTTATCCACAAGGGGCACTGAAGCTTTCTTT	CASSLSTRGTEAFF
TRBV3-1/TRBV3-2	.	.	TRBJ1-1	TGTGCCAGCAGCCACAGTGATGGAGACACTGAAGCTTTCTTT	CASSHSDGDTEAFF
TRBV18	.	.	TRBJ1-2	TGTGCCAGCTCACTAAAGGACAGCTCCTATGGCTACACCTTC	CASSLKDSSYGYTF
TRBV5-1	.	TRBD1	TRBJ2-7	TGCGCCAGCAGCGGGACAGGGGGCGGCGAGCAGTACTTC	CASSGTGGGEQYF
TRBV23-1	.	.	TRBJ1-2	TGCGCCAGCACCTCCCCGTCGCCCCCCCTGACAGCCGACTATGGCTACACCTTC	CASTSPSPPLTADYGYTF
TRBV7-8	few	.	TRBJ2-6	TGTGCCAGCAGCTTAGTGTCCGGGTCTGGGGCCAACGTCCTGACTTTC	CASSLVSGSGANVLTF
TRBV27	.	TRBD1	TRBJ1-2	TGTGCCAGCAGCTCCACAGGGGCCAACTATGGCTACACCTTC	CASSSTGANYGYTF
TRBV5-4	.	.	TRBJ1-2	TGTGCCAGCAGCGCGGCGGGTAACTATGGCTACACCTTC	CASSAAGNYGYTF
TRBV6-5	few	.	TRBJ2-7	TGTGCCAGCAGTCCCGTCGACAGCAGGGCCTACGAGCAGTACTTC	CASSPVDSRAYEQYF
TRBV18	.	.	TRBJ1-1	TGTGCCAGCTCACCACCCTGGCAGCGCTACGAAGCTTTCTTT	CASSPPWQRYEAFF
TRBV3-1/TRBV3-2	.	.	TRBJ1-4	TGTGCCAGCAGCCGGGTAAGGCTTGAGGTAGCTAATGAAAAACTGTTTTTT	CASSRVRLEVANEKLFF
TRBV5-1	.	TRBD1	TRBJ2-1	TGCGCCAGCAGCCCGGGACAGGGGGCTAGTGAGCAGTTCTTC	CASSPGQGASEQFF
TRBV5-1	.	.	TRBJ2-1	TGCGCCAGCAGCTTGGCCGGGGGTCTCTACAATGAGCAGTTCTTC	CASSLAGGLYNEQFF
TRBV6-5	.	TRBD1	TRBJ1-1	TGTGCCAGCAGGGATCTTAGACAGGGATGGACTGAAGCTTTCTTT	CASRDLRQGWTEAFF
TRBV2	once	.	TRBJ2-3	TGTGCCAGCAGCCTCCTGGAGCTGAATACGCAGTATTTT	CASSLLELNTQYF
TRBV6-5	.	.	TRBJ1-5	TGTGCCAGCAGTTTGCAGCCCTTGGGCCAGCCCCAGCATTTT	CASSLQPLGQPQHF
TRBV24-1	.	.	TRBJ2-7	TGTGCCACCCCCAGGGGTCCCTACGAGCAGTACTTC	CATPRGPYEQYF
TRBV2	.	.	TRBJ1-5	TGTGCCAGCAGTGGACAGGTCGGTCAGCCCCAGCATTTT	CASSGQVGQPQHF
TRBV14	.	TRBD2	TRBJ2-1	TGTGCCAGCAGCCAACAGGCTAGCGGGGGGGTGCGGTTCTTC	CASSQQASGGVRFF
TRBV14	.	.	TRBJ2-1	TGTGCCAGCAGCCCCCTACCGGGGAATTACAATGAGCAGTTCTTC	CASSPLPGNYNEQFF
TRBV7-6	.	.	TRBJ1-6	TGTGCCAGCAGCTTACGGCAGGGAATTGGACCCCTCCACTTT	CASSLRQGIGPLHF
TRBV30	once	.	TRBJ1-4	TGTGCCTGGAGAAGACAGTTCAATGAAAAACTGTTTTTT	CAWRRQFNEKLFF
TRBV5-6	.	.	TRBJ1-2	TGTGCCAGCAGCTTGGGCGGGTCAACCTATGGCTACACCTTC	CASSLGGSTYGYTF
TRBV2	.	TRBD1	TRBJ2-7	TGTGCCATCAAGGACAGGGCTGAGGGCGAGCAGTACTTC	CAIKDRAEGEQYF
TRBV5-1	.	TRBD1	TRBJ1-1	TGCGCCAGCGGACAGGGGGTTAACACTGAAGCTTTCTTT	CASGQGVNTEAFF
TRBV7-3	.	.	TRBJ1-1	TGTGCCAGCAGCTCCACAGGGAACACTGAAGCTTTCTTT	CASSSTGNTEAFF
TRBV3-1/TRBV3-2	.	TRBD2	TRBJ2-1	TGTGCCAGCAGCCAGGGGGGGGATATCTACAATGAGCAGTTCTTC	CASSQGGDIYNEQFF
TRBV18	few	TRBD2	TRBJ2-1	TGTGCCAGCTCACCGATTGGGCTAGCGGGGGGGATAAGCTCCTACAATGAGCAGTTCTTC	CASSPIGLAGGISSYNEQFF
TRBV19	.	.	TRBJ2-7	TGTGCCAGTAGTTTACCGGACACCTCCTACGAGCAGTACTTC	CASSLPDTSYEQYF
TRBV4-1	.	.	TRBJ1-6	TGCGCCAGCAGCCGCATGGGGGGGGCTAATTCACCCCTCCACTTT	CASSRMGGANSPLHF
TRBV6-5	.	TRBD2	TRBJ2-7	TGTGCCAGCAAGCGGGGGGCCAAGAACTACGAGCAGTACTTC	CASKRGAKNYEQYF
TRBV18	.	.	TRBJ1-1	TGTGCCAGCTCACCAGCCGGAGCCTTTGAAGCTTTCTTT	CASSPAGAFEAFF
TRBV15	.	TRBD1	TRBJ1-5	TGTGCCACCAGCAGAGCCGCCTTGACAGGGGACAATCAGCCCCAGCATTTT	CATSRAALTGDNQPQHF
TRBV5-1	.	TRBD1	TRBJ1-2	TGCGCCAGCAGCGTGACAGGGGTCTATGGCTACACCTTC	CASSVTGVYGYTF
TRBV5-8	.	.	TRBJ2-4	TGTGCCACCCGGAGGGGCAGGGGGAACATTCAGTACTTC	CATRRGRGNIQYF
TRBV13	.	TRBD2	TRBJ2-7	TGTGCCACCGGACTAGCGGGGGGGCCGTCCTACGAGCAGTACTTC	CATGLAGGPSYEQYF